The 17 T cell receptor beta chains listed next were all sequenced from one sample in a study of T cell repertoires in ileal Crohn's disease. The assay was immunoSEQ multiplex PCR, and TCRdb's table has in-frame clones only and misses some. This table holds 15,000 to 20,000 clones, 93% found once. Sample: ileal tissue. These receptors all stem from an adult with Crohn's disease.

The chain uses TRBV7-3 and TRBJ2-1; 9 bases fit TRBD2. J was trimmed by 0 bases and V by 4 bases; bases with no gene match: 1. The CDR3 is 15 residues long. The germline V gene encodes CDR1 SGHTA and CDR2 FQGTGA. CDR3 region: CASSSSGNSYNEQFF. DNA for the CDR3: TGTGCCAGCAGCTCTAGCGGGAACTCCTACAATGAGCAGTTCTTC.

The chain employs TRBV27 and TRBJ2-2, with a possible D match to TRBD1 (6 bases). The CDR3 has 14 residues. The ends were cut back, 8 bases at V and 4 bases at J, with 14 bases in the middle. Per the germline V gene, CDR1 is MNHEY and CDR2 is SMNVEV (reference sequence). The CDR3 sequence is CASAGQIATGELFF. For the CDR3, the DNA is TGTGCCAGCGCTGGACAGATTGCCACCGGGGAGCTGTTTTTT.

The count of this clone is one. The chain carries TRBV7-9 and TRBJ1-5; D ambiguous. V dropped 3 bases and J dropped 3 bases, with 3 bases sitting between them. The germline V gene encodes CDR1 SEHNR and CDR2 FQNEAQ (reference sequence). This CDR3 has 12 amino acids. The CDR3 nucleotides read TGTGCCAGCAGCTTTAACAATCAGCCCCAGCATTTT. This encodes CASSFNNQPQHF.

The chain employs TRBV5-1 and TRBJ1-1, with no clear D. Germline loops: CDR1 SGHRS, CDR2 YFSETQ. The CDR3 contains 18 residues. Trimming shortened V by 3 bases and J by 3 bases, and 24 bases separated the two germline ends. CDR3 loop: CASSSGLAKQRRDTEAFF. DNA of the CDR3: TGCGCCAGCAGCTCCGGTCTGGCGAAACAACGTCGGGACACTGAAGCTTTCTTT.

The chain joins TRBV30 to TRBJ2-7, with a possible D match to TRBD2 (5 bases). CDR1 is GTSNPN, CDR2 SVGIG, per germline (reference sequence). This CDR3 is 14 amino acids long. Trimming left V 3 bases short and J 2 bases short, with 14 bases between. CDR3 bases: TGTGCCTGGAGCATCTCGGACGGGGCCTACGAGCAGTACTTC. Amino acids: CAWSISDGAYEQYF.

This chain connects TRBV7-4 to TRBJ2-1, with 7 bases identical to TRBD2. The CDR3 has 14 amino acids. Trimming at V came to 10 bases and at J to 8 bases, leaving 14 bases not matched to a gene. Germline CDR1 is SGHVT and CDR2 is SQSDAQ. The CDR3 loop reads CAIPGGRDHHEQFF. Here the CDR3 DNA reads TGTGCCATTCCTGGGGGGAGGGATCACCATGAGCAGTTCTTC.

V gene TRBV2 combines with J gene TRBJ2-2; 7 nucleotides agree with TRBD1. CDR1 and CDR2 (germline): SNHLY, FYNNEI. Unmatched junction bases numbered 5, after V lost 7 bases and J lost 0 bases. The CDR3 sequence is 15 residues long. The CDR3 spells CASMRQGSNTGELFF. Here the CDR3 DNA reads TGTGCCAGCATGCGACAGGGCTCGAACACCGGGGAGCTGTTTTTT.

This rearrangement joins TRBV11-2 to TRBJ1-2; possible D gene TRBD1, 6 bases. The germline gives CDR1 SGHAT, CDR2 FQNNGV. V was shortened by 5 bases and J by 8 bases, with 24 bases between the two germline ends. This CDR3 comprises 16 residues. CDR3 residues: CASSTIQGRPFEGYTF. DNA for the CDR3: TGTGCCAGCAGCACAATACAGGGCCGACCCTTCGAAGGCTACACCTTC. The full variable domain, rest sourced from reference TRBV11-2 and TRBJ1-2, is EAGVAQSPRYKIIEKRQSVAFWCNPISGHATLYWYQQILGQGPKLLIQFQNNGVVDDSQLPKDRFSAERLKGVDSTLKIQPAKLEDSAVYLCASSTIQGRPFEGYTFGSGTRLTVV.

The gene calls are TRBV19 and TRBJ2-3; D is ambiguous. This CDR3 region has 16 residues. The germline V gene encodes CDR1 LNHDA and CDR2 SQIVND (reference sequence). Trimming shortened V by 1 base and J by 0 bases, and 11 bases separated the two germline ends. CDR3 loop: CASSIAVSTSTDTQYF. CDR3 DNA sequence: TGTGCCAGTAGTATAGCGGTTAGCACTAGCACAGATACGCAGTATTTT.

The chain links TRBV6-1 to TRBJ2-7, with D maybe TRBD2 (5 bases). V was cut by 1 base and J by 2 bases, with 15 bases left in between. The germline CDR1 and CDR2 sequences are MNHNS and SASEGT. The CDR3 is 16 residues long. CDR3 coding DNA: TGTGCCAGCAGTGAAGGCGGACGGGGTCTTACCTACGAGCAGTACTTC. Translation gives CASSEGGRGLTYEQYF.

The sample holds one count of this clone. CDR3 sequence: CASSEARSNQPQHF. CDR3 nucleotides: TGTGCCAGCAGTGAAGCGAGAAGCAATCAGCCCCAGCATTTT. V usage is TRBV6-1 and J usage is TRBJ1-5, with no clear D. Per germline, CDR1 MNHNS and CDR2 SASEGT. With 0 bases removed from V and 1 base from J, the gap between germline ends came to 4 bases. The CDR3 has 14 residues.

The chain couples TRBV5-4 to TRBJ2-1, with 9 bases lining up with TRBD2. After removal of 2 bases from V and 7 bases from J, the junction contained 7 bases not matched to a gene. Germline values: CDR1 SGHNT, CDR2 YYREEE (reference sequence). The CDR3 runs 15 residues. CDR3 sequence reads: CASSFGRGGQNEQFF. CDR3 nucleotide sequence: TGTGCCAGCAGCTTTGGGCGGGGGGGCCAGAATGAGCAGTTCTTC.

This clone came up a few times. The genes are TRBV4-3 and TRBJ1-3, with D maybe TRBD1 (5 bases). The CDR3 consists of 15 residues. Germline V gives CDR1 LGHNA, CDR2 YSLEER. V was pared by 3 bases and J by 1 base, with 10 bases between. The CDR3 DNA follows: TGCGCCAGCAGCCAGGAGGGGCGTTCTGGAAACACCATATATTTT. Translating gives CASSQEGRSGNTIYF.

This rearrangement joins TRBV1 to TRBJ2-1; TRBD1 is the table's D call, not checked against the DNA. TRBV1 is classified as a pseudogene. The length of the CDR3 is 16 residues. The CDR3 coding sequence is TGCACCAGCAGCCAGGCTCTTCATACCTCCTACAATGAGCAGTTCTTC. It translates to CTSSQALHTSYNEQFF.

This chain joins TRBV13 and TRBJ1-2, with D possibly matching TRBD1 (6 bases). V gave up 0 bases and J gave up 5 bases, with 22 bases separating them. The CDR3 is 18 residues long. Germline CDR1 is PRHDT and CDR2 is FYEKMQ (reference sequence). For the CDR3, the DNA is TGTGCCAGCAGCTTAGGAAAACACAGGGAAGCAGGAAGATATGGCTACACCTTC. Translating gives CASSLGKHREAGRYGYTF.

This chain uses TRBV6-1 with TRBJ2-1; TRBD1 is a possible D gene (6 bases). Between the trimmed V and J ends, which lost 8 bases and 4 bases, there was a span of 9 bases. The CDR3 length is 12 residues. Germline-derived CDR1 and CDR2 are MNHNS and SASEGT. Here the CDR3 reads CASVDRYNEQFF. The CDR3 DNA follows: TGTGCCAGCGTCGACAGGTACAATGAGCAGTTCTTC.

DNA for the CDR3: TGCGCCAGCAGCCACAGGACTAGCGGGGGGGCCGGGAATGAGCAGTTCTTC. Translated, it gives CASSHRTSGGAGNEQFF. V usage is TRBV4-3 and J usage is TRBJ2-1, with TRBD2 identical over 15 bases. Germline trimming cut 3 bases from V and 7 bases from J; bases unmatched to any gene: 7. CDR3 length equals 17 residues. The V gene's germline CDR1 is LGHNA and CDR2 YSLEER.